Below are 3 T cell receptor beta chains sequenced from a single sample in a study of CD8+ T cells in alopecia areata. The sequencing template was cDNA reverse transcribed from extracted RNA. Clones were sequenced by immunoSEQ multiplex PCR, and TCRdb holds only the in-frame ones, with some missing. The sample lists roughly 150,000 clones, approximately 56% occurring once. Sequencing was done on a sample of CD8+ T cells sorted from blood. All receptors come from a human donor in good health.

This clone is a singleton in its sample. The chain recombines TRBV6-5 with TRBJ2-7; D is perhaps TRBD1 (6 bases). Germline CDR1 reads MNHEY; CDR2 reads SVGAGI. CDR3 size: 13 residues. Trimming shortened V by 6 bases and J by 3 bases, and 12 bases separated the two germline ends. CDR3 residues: CASSSGTNYEQYF. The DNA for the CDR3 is TGTGCCAGCAGCTCCGGGACAAACTACGAGCAGTACTTC.

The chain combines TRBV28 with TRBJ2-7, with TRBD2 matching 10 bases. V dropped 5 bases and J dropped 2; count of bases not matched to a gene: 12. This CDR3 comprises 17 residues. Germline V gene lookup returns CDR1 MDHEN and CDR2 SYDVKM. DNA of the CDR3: TGTGCCAGCAGTCGACACCCCCCTAGCGGGGGCCCCTACGAGCAGTACTTC. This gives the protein CASSRHPPSGGPYEQYF.

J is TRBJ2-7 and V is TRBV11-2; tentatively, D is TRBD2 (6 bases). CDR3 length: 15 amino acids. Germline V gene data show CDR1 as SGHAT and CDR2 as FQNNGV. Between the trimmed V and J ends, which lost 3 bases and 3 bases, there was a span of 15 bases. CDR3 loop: CASSFHPGRNYEQYF. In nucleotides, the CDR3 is TGTGCCAGCAGCTTCCACCCCGGGAGAAACTACGAGCAGTACTTC.